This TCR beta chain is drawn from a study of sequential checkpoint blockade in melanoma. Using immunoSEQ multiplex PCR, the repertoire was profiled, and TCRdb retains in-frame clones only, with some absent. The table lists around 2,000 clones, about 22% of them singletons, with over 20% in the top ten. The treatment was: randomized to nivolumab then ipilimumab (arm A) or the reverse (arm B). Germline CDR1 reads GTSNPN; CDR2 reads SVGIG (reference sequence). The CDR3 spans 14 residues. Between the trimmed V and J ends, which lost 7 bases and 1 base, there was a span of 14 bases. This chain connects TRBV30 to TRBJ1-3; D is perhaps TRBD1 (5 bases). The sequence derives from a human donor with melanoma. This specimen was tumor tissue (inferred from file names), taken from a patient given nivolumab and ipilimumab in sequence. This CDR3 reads CASKGELSGNTIYF. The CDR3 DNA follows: TGTGCCTCCAAAGGGGAACTTTCTGGAAACACCATATATTTT. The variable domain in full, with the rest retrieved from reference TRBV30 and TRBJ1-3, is SQTIHQWPATLVQPVGSPLSLECTVEGTSNPNLYWYRQAAGRGLQLLFYSVGIGQISSEVPQNLSASRPQDRQFILSSKKLLLSDSGFYLCASKGELSGNTIYFGEGSWLTVV.